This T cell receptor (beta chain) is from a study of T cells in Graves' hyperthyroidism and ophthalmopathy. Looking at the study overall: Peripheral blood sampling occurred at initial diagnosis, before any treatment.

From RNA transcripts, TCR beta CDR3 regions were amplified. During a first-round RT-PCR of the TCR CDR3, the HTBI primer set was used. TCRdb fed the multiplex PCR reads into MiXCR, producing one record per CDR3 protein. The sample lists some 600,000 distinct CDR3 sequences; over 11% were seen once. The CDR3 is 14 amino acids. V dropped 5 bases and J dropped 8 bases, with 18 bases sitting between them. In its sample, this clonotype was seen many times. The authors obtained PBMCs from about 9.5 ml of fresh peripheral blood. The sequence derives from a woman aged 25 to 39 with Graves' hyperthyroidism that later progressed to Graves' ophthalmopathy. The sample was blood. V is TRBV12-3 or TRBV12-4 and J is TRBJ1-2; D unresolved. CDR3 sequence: CASSNYVFAGGYTF. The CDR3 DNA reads TGTGCCAGCAGTAATTACGTCTTCGCGGGGGGCTACACCTTC.